A selection of T cell receptor beta chains follows, all from one sample in a study of blood T cell repertoires in COVID-19. Produced via immunoSEQ multiplex PCR; TCRdb's table is partial and in-frame only. The sample includes about 120,000 clones, 78% of them seen just once. The specimen was peripheral blood. Receptor source: a man aged 65 to 79 with acute or convalescent COVID-19. The CDR3 runs from the conserved cysteine through the conserved F or W. The order of the fields is V gene, J gene, clone size, D gene, CDR3 protein, CDR3 DNA. D genes are given only for firm matches. Clone size appears in some rows only: once, few, many, or a class for an expanded clone.

TRBV7-2,TRBJ1-1,.,.,CASSLNSPAAGFTEAFF,TGTGCCAGCAGCTTAAATTCTCCGGCGGCAGGGTTCACTGAAGCTTTCTTT
TRBV18,TRBJ2-1,.,TRBD2,CASSPSRGGTSYNEQFF,TGTGCCAGCTCACCCTCCCGGGGGGGGACTTCGTACAATGAGCAGTTCTTC
TRBV9,TRBJ2-3,.,.,CASSVGGTFDYTQYF,TGTGCCAGCAGCGTAGGGGGGACTTTCGACTATACGCAGTATTTT
TRBV7-9,TRBJ2-2,.,.,CASSLGQFTGELFF,TGTGCCAGCAGCTTAGGGCAGTTCACCGGGGAGCTGTTTTTT
TRBV15,TRBJ2-1,.,TRBD2,CATSRNTGGAINEQFF,TGTGCCACCAGCAGAAACACGGGGGGGGCAATTAATGAGCAGTTCTTC
TRBV5-4,TRBJ1-2,few,.,CASSLGSLGKAEGYTF,TGTGCCAGCAGCCTCGGGAGCTTGGGGAAAGCGGAAGGCTACACCTTC
TRBV3-1/TRBV3-2,TRBJ1-2,once,.,CASSQGLTISYGYTF,TGTGCCAGCAGCCAAGGACTTACCATTAGCTATGGCTACACCTTC
TRBV18,TRBJ2-7,.,.,CASSQNRASYEQYF,TGTGCCAGCTCACAAAACAGGGCCTCCTACGAGCAGTACTTC
TRBV6-1,TRBJ2-2,.,TRBD1,CASSEGTGGVRNTGELFF,TGTGCCAGCAGTGAAGGGACAGGGGGCGTCAGGAACACCGGGGAGCTGTTTTTT
TRBV12-3/TRBV12-4,TRBJ1-2,.,TRBD1,CASSLKGAFGYTF,TGTGCCAGCAGTTTAAAGGGGGCATTTGGCTACACCTTC
TRBV4-1,TRBJ2-7,.,.,CASSQVLGHGVPEQYF,TGCGCCAGCAGCCAAGTTTTGGGACACGGCGTGCCCGAGCAGTACTTC